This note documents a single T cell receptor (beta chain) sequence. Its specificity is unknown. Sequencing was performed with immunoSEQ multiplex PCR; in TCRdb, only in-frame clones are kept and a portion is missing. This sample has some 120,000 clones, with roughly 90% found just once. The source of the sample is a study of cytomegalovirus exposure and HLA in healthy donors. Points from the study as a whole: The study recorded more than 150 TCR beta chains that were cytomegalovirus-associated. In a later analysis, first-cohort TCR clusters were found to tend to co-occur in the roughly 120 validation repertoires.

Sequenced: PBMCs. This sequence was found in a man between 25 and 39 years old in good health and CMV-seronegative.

This CDR3 is CASSLVGVNTEAFF. CDR3 coding DNA: TGCGCCAGCAGCTTGGTAGGGGTGAACACTGAAGCTTTCTTT. The chain carries TRBV5-1 and TRBJ1-1; a possible D gene is TRBD1 (5 bases). This CDR3 is built from 14 residues. V lost 0 bases, J lost 0 bases, and 6 bases lay in between. Germline CDR1 and CDR2: SGHRS and YFSETQ. The variable domain in full, with the rest retrieved from reference TRBV5-1 and TRBJ1-1, is KAGVTQTPRYLIKTRGQQVTLSCSPISGHRSVSWYQQTPGQGLQFLFEYFSETQRNKGNFPGRFSGRQFSNSRSEMNVSTLELGDSALYLCASSLVGVNTEAFFGQGTRLTVV.